This T cell receptor (beta chain) was identified in a study of neurological immune-mediated disorders. Overall study results and limits: HTLV-1-associated myelopathy ranked highest for TCR clonal expansion and multiple sclerosis lowest, beneath healthy controls.

The CDR3 loop spans 15 amino acids. V lost 0 bases, J lost 3 bases, and 6 bases stayed unmatched. CDR1 and CDR2 from the germline V gene are DFQATT and SNEGSKA (reference sequence). Preparation of the unsorted libraries drew on 2 million PBMCs stored at -80 C. At least ten counts were recorded for this clonotype. The target antigen is unknown. TCRdb re-called the 5' RACE reads with MiXCR, one entry per CDR3 protein. Of 55,000 to 75,000 distinct CDR3 sequences listed, over 9.5% were seen once; the top ten hold about 11%. The sequenced sample consisted of PBMCs. The clonotype originates from a woman aged 55-70 years with HTLV-1-associated myelopathy (HAM/TSP). This sequence joins TRBV20-1 and TRBJ2-5, with TRBD1 matching 8 bases. Written as DNA, the CDR3 is TGCAGTGCTAGAGATCACGACAGGGGAAAAGAGACCCAGTACTTC. Protein product: CSARDHDRGKETQYF.